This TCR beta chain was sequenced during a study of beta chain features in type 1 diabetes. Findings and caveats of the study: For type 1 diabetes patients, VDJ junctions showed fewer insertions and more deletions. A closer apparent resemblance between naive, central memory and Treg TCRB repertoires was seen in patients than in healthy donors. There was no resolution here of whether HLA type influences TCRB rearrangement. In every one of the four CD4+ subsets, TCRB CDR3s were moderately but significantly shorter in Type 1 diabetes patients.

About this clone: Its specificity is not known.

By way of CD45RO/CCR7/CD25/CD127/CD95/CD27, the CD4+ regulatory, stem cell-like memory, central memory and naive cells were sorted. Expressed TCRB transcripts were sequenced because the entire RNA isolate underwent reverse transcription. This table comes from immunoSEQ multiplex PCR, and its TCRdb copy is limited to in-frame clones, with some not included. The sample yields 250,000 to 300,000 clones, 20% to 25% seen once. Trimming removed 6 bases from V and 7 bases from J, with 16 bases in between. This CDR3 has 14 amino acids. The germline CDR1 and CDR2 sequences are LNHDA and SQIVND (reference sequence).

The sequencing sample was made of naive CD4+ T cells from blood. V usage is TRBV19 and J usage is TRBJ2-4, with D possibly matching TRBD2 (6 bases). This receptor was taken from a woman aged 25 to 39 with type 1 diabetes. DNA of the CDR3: TGTGCCAGTAGCGGCGGGGACGGACCTAACATTCAGTACTTC. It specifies CASSGGDGPNIQYF.